This T cell receptor (beta chain) was recorded in a study of blood T cell repertoires in COVID-19. For the study at large: Sample material is recorded as cDNA or gDNA derived from T cells, B-cell-depleted T cells, or PBMCs.

This table comes from immunoSEQ multiplex PCR, and its TCRdb copy is limited to in-frame clones, with some not included. Counted here are approximately 92,000 clones, roughly 87% occurring once; the ten biggest clones make up 18%. The CDR3 length is 13 residues. V lost 5 bases and J lost 11; bases outside the gene matches: 8. J is TRBJ1-1 and V is TRBV12-3 or TRBV12-4; 10 bases map to TRBD1. The sequence came from an older woman with COVID-19, enrolled during active disease. Sequencing input: peripheral blood. The CDR3 is CASSRQGASWAFF. CDR3 bases: TGTGCCAGCAGTCGACAGGGGGCTTCCTGGGCTTTCTTT.